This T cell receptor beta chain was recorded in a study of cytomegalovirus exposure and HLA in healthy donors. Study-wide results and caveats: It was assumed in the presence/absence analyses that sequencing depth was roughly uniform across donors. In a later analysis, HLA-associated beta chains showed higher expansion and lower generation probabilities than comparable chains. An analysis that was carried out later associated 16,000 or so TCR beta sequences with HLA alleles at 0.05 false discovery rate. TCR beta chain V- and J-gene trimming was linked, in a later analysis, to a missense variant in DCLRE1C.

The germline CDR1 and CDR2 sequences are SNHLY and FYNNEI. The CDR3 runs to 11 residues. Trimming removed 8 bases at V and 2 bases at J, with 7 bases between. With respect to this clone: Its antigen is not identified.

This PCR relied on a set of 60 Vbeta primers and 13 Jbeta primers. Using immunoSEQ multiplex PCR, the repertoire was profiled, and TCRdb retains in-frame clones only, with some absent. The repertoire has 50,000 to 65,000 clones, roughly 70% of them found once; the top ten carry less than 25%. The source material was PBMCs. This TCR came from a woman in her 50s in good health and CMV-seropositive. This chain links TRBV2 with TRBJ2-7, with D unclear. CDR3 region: CASSPTYEQYF. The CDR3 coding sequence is TGTGCCAGCTCCCCTACCTACGAGCAGTACTTC.